One sample yielded the 25 T cell receptor beta chains listed below, sequenced in a study of identical twins. TCRdb redid the calling of the 5' RACE reads with MiXCR, one entry per CDR3 protein. The data show approximately 890,000 distinct CDR3 sequences, with 9% to 15% seen just once and roughly 1.6% held by the top ten. In addition, the sample was reused for a study of yellow fever vaccine responses in identical twins.

Sequencing used PBMCs. The receptor set was obtained from a woman between 18 and 30 years old in good health.

Only one count was recorded for this clonotype. V is TRBV10-1 and J is TRBJ1-1; no definite D call. V was pared by 2 bases and J by 3 bases, with 10 bases between. There are 14 residues in the CDR3. Germline assignment: CDR1 WNHNN and CDR2 SYGVQD (reference sequence). CDR3 protein: CASSEPGEDTEAFF. CDR3 DNA sequence: TGCGCCAGCAGTGAGCCTGGAGAGGACACTGAAGCTTTCTTT.

This clonotype was observed many times. The chain couples TRBV28 to TRBJ2-7, with D possibly being TRBD2 (7 bases). The V and J ends lost 3 bases and 0 bases respectively, with 12 bases between them. The germline CDR1 and CDR2 sequences are MDHEN and SYDVKM. The CDR3 has 15 residues. The CDR3 sequence is CASSFGGGLSYEQYV. CDR3 in DNA: TGTGCCAGCAGTTTCGGCGGGGGCCTCTCCTACGAGCAGTACGTC.

This clonotype has more than one count but fewer than ten. J is TRBJ2-1 and V is TRBV4-1, with TRBD2 as a possible D gene (6 bases). Germline lookup yields CDR1 MGHRA and CDR2 YSYEKL. The V end lost 1 base, the J end lost 6 bases, and 13 bases lay between the germline ends. The CDR3 sequence is 15 residues long. The DNA of the CDR3 is TGCGCCAGCAGCCAAGGTACTGGGAGGTTCAATGAGCAGTTCTTC. It codes for CASSQGTGRFNEQFF.

This clonotype has more than one count but fewer than ten. The chain recombines TRBV7-9 with TRBJ2-2; D is possibly TRBD1 (5 bases). V was cut by 6 bases and J by 8 bases, with 13 bases left in between. The CDR3 is 13 amino acids. Germline CDR1 and CDR2: SEHNR and FQNEAQ (reference sequence). In nucleotides, the CDR3 is TGTGCCAGCAGACCTACAGGATCGGGGGAGCTGTTTTTT. It is translated as CASRPTGSGELFF.

V gene TRBV7-8 combines with J gene TRBJ1-2; no clear D. Trimming took off 1 base at V and 3 bases at J, with 9 bases between the two ends. Germline CDR1 and CDR2: SGHVS and FQNEAQ. The CDR3 loop spans 14 amino acids. The CDR3 sequence: CASSLGPGDYGYTF. For the CDR3, the DNA is TGTGCCAGCAGCTTAGGTCCCGGGGACTATGGCTACACCTTC.

This chain links TRBV3-1 with TRBJ1-6; 7 bases are a match to TRBD1. Germline V gene data show CDR1 as LGHDT and CDR2 as YNNKEL (reference sequence). The CDR3 consists of 15 residues. V trimming: 2 bases; J trimming: 8 bases; junction bases outside the gene matches: 6. CDR3 loop: CASSQTGTEDSPLHF. CDR3 nucleotides: TGTGCCAGCAGCCAAACCGGGACAGAAGATTCACCCCTCCACTTT.

In this sample, this clonotype turned up a few times. The rearrangement links TRBV4-1 to TRBJ1-2; 8 bases match TRBD1. V shed 4 bases and J 5 bases; nucleotides not matched to a gene: 9. The CDR3 is 15 residues long. Germline CDR1 is MGHRA and CDR2 is YSYEKL. CDR3 coding DNA: TGCGCCAGCAGCCCGGGCGGACAGGGAAGGTATGGCTACACCTTC. Protein sequence: CASSPGGQGRYGYTF.

The gene calls are TRBV20-1 and TRBJ2-7; TRBD2 matches 11 bases. CDR1 is DFQATT and CDR2 is SNEGSKA in the germline V gene (reference sequence). CDR3 length: 15 amino acids. V lost 3 bases to trimming and J lost 1 base; unmatched junction nucleotides: 5. CDR3 sequence: CSASETSGISYEQYF. CDR3 in DNA: TGCAGTGCTAGTGAGACTAGCGGGATTTCCTACGAGCAGTACTTC.

This sequence joins TRBV5-1 and TRBJ2-5; TRBD1 agrees at 7 bases. Germline CDR1 reads SGHRS; CDR2 reads YFSETQ. V was pared by 4 bases and J by 4 bases, with 4 bases of the junction left unmatched. This CDR3 has 13 amino acids. In DNA form, the CDR3 reads TGCGCCAGCAGCAAGGGACAGTTAGAGACCCAGTACTTC. Translation: CASSKGQLETQYF.

This clonotype has just a few counts. The junction departs from the called germline gene at one end, perhaps through a read error. The V and J genes are TRBV19 and TRBJ2-3; 13 bases map to TRBD2. CDR3 length equals 16 residues. Germline lookup yields CDR1 LNHDA and CDR2 SQIVND (reference sequence). This CDR3 is CASSPTSGRATDTQYF. Written as DNA, the CDR3 is TGTGCTAGTAGTCCCACTAGCGGGAGGGCAACAGATACGCAGTATTTT.

The chain has TRBV7-9 and TRBJ2-1; TRBD2 matches 7 bases. In germline, CDR1 is SEHNR, CDR2 FQNEAQ (reference sequence). V dropped 1 base and J dropped 1; count of bases not matched to a gene: 4. The CDR3 consists of 16 residues. The CDR3 DNA reads as TGTGCCAGCAGCTTAGATGGCGGGAGATCCTACAATGAGCAGTTCTTC. Translating gives CASSLDGGRSYNEQFF.

This chain links TRBV6-6 with TRBJ2-7; TRBD1 aligns across 7 bases. The germline CDR1 and CDR2 sequences are MNHNY and SVGAGI (reference sequence). V was clipped by 4 bases and J by 10 bases; unmatched bases: 4. CDR3 length equals 11 residues. The CDR3 DNA reads TGTGCCAGCAGTTCAGACAGGGAACAGTACTTC. Encoded protein: CASSSDREQYF.

This clonotype was detected a few times. The J gene is TRBJ2-7, the V gene TRBV4-1, with 7 bases lining up with TRBD1. With 3 bases clipped from V and 2 bases from J, the junction kept 4 bases outside the gene matches. This CDR3 is 14 amino acids long. Germline-derived CDR1 and CDR2 are MGHRA and YSYEKL. CDR3 region: CASSQRQGPYEQYF. Written as DNA, the CDR3 is TGCGCCAGCAGCCAGCGACAGGGACCCTACGAGCAGTACTTC.

The chain has TRBV27 and TRBJ2-1; 9 positions match TRBD2. The CDR3 runs to 15 residues. The V and J ends lost 7 bases and 7 bases, in that order; junction bases with no gene match: 11. Per germline, CDR1 MNHEY and CDR2 SMNVEV (reference sequence). The CDR3: CASTLSGSRFNEQFF. CDR3 bases: TGTGCCAGCACCCTTAGCGGGAGTCGGTTTAATGAGCAGTTCTTC.

This clonotype was observed once. The chain links TRBV18 to TRBJ2-1, with 9 bases lining up with TRBD1. Germline CDR1 reads KGHSH; CDR2 reads LQKENI. J gave up 9 bases and V 2 bases, and 2 bases lay outside the gene matches. The CDR3 consists of 13 residues. The CDR3 spells CASSPGQGSEQFF. In DNA, the CDR3 is TGTGCCAGCTCACCAGGACAGGGGTCTGAGCAGTTCTTC.

This clonotype came up many times. J is TRBJ2-2 and V is TRBV6-5; the D gene is possibly TRBD2 (5 bases). Per the germline V gene, CDR1 is MNHEY and CDR2 is SVGAGI. V was clipped by 1 base and J by 4 bases, with 13 bases between them. The CDR3 has 16 amino acids. CDR3 loop: CASSYFSGGLTGELFF. CDR3 DNA sequence: TGTGCCAGCAGTTACTTCAGCGGCGGCCTCACCGGGGAGCTGTTTTTT.

The V gene is TRBV10-2, the J gene TRBJ2-3; 11 bases fit TRBD2. The CDR3 length is 20 residues. The V gene end was trimmed by 6 bases and the J gene end by 1 base; junction bases not matched to a gene: 18. Germline CDR1 reads WSHSY; CDR2 reads SAAADI. The CDR3 loop reads CASSANKLNSGGARTDTQYF. DNA of the CDR3: TGCGCCAGCAGCGCTAACAAACTCAATAGCGGGGGGGCCCGCACAGATACGCAGTATTTT.

This clonotype was seen at least ten times. CDR3 DNA: TGCGCCAGCAGCTTGGGGACAGGGGAATTGGAGACCCAGTACTTC. It yields the protein CASSLGTGELETQYF. The chain is built from TRBV5-1 and TRBJ2-5; 9 bases match TRBD1. Trimming at V came to 0 bases and at J to 5 bases, leaving 5 bases not matched to a gene. The CDR3 runs 15 residues. Looked up from germline, CDR1 is SGHRS and CDR2 is YFSETQ. The full variable domain, rest sourced from reference TRBV5-1 and TRBJ2-5, is KAGVTQTPRYLIKTRGQQVTLSCSPISGHRSVSWYQQTPGQGLQFLFEYFSETQRNKGNFPGRFSGRQFSNSRSEMNVSTLELGDSALYLCASSLGTGELETQYFGPGTRLLVL.

This clonotype was found a few times. This sequence joins TRBV5-1 and TRBJ2-6; D is uncertain. V shed 9 bases and J shed 0 bases, with 19 bases lying between them. This CDR3 is built from 17 residues. Germline values: CDR1 SGHRS, CDR2 YFSETQ. As DNA, the CDR3 is TGCGCCACCACCCCAGGTTCTCAACGCTCTGGGGCCAACGTCCTGACTTTC. Its protein product is CATTPGSQRSGANVLTF.

In this sample, this clonotype turned up a few times. This chain connects TRBV29-1 to TRBJ2-5; TRBD2 matches at 7 bases. Germline CDR1 and CDR2: SQVTM and ANQGSEA. The CDR3 has 13 residues. V lost 2 bases to trimming and J lost 4 bases; unmatched junction nucleotides: 4. CDR3: CSVERGRAETQYF. The CDR3 nucleotides are TGCAGCGTTGAACGAGGGAGGGCAGAGACCCAGTACTTC.

The chain joins TRBV7-8 to TRBJ2-1; TRBD2 matches at 8 bases. The ends lost 5 bases at V and 4 bases at J; junction bases unmatched: 7. This CDR3 region has 15 residues. The germline V gene encodes CDR1 SGHVS and CDR2 FQNEAQ. CDR3 protein: CASSPWRGAYNEQFF. DNA of the CDR3: TGTGCCAGCAGCCCCTGGCGGGGGGCTTACAATGAGCAGTTCTTC.

In this sample, this clonotype turned up a few times. This chain joins TRBV7-6 and TRBJ2-1, with D perhaps assigned TRBD1 or TRBD2 (5 bases each). V lost 3 bases to trimming and J lost 8 bases, with 20 bases between them. CDR1 SGHVS and CDR2 FNYEAQ come from the germline V gene. CDR3 length equals 16 residues. The CDR3 protein is CASSFGADTIFDEQFF. CDR3 DNA sequence: TGTGCCAGCAGCTTCGGGGCTGACACGATTTTCGATGAGCAGTTCTTC. Using reference TRBV7-6 and TRBJ2-1 for the parts outside the CDR3, the full variable domain is GAGVSQSPRYKVTKRGQDVALRCDPISGHVSLYWYRQALGQGPEFLTYFNYEAQQDKSGLPNDRFSAERPEGSISTLTIQRTEQRDSAMYRCASSFGADTIFDEQFFGPGTRLTVL.

This clonotype was seen at least ten times. This rearrangement joins TRBV10-3 to TRBJ2-2; D is possibly TRBD1 (5 bases). V was pared by 5 bases and J by 5 bases, with 15 bases between. The CDR3 is 15 amino acids. CDR1 is ENHRY and CDR2 is SYGVKD in the germline V gene. The CDR3 region has the DNA TGTGCCATCAGTCCCGACAGCCTGAGGACCGGGGAGCTGTTTTTT. Translation gives CAISPDSLRTGELFF.

There are a few counts of this clonotype. CDR3 bases: TGTGCCACCAGTGAAGACAGGTTAAGTCAGCCCCAGCATTTT. The encoded protein is CATSEDRLSQPQHF. This chain uses TRBV24-1 with TRBJ1-5; D may be TRBD1 (6 bases). CDR3 size: 14 residues. Trimming cost V 4 bases and J 6 bases, with 12 bases left between them. Germline V gene sequence: CDR1 KGHDR, CDR2 SFDVKD.

V usage is TRBV5-1 and J usage is TRBJ2-7, with D perhaps TRBD2 (6 bases). This CDR3 is built from 15 residues. The V end was cut by 2 bases, the J end by 6 bases, with 18 bases between. Germline V gene sequence: CDR1 SGHRS, CDR2 YFSETQ. The chain's CDR3 is CASSFGTFGLPEQYF. Written as DNA, the CDR3 is TGCGCCAGCAGCTTCGGGACTTTCGGGTTGCCCGAGCAGTACTTC.